The next 24 T cell receptor beta chains were all read from a single sample in a study of cytomegalovirus exposure and HLA in healthy donors (dated by TCRdb to the late 2010s). Library creation used the immunoSEQ multiplex PCR assay. TCRdb limited this immuneACCESS table to in-frame rearrangements with V and J called. A share of clones is missing; checked studies link under half to unresolved V genes, and the rest is unexplained. For this sample the table gives more than 250,000 clones, of which 80% to 90% were detected only once. Around 0.8% of the sample belongs to the ten largest clones. Sequencing was done on a sample of PBMCs. These receptors all come from a woman younger than 30 in good health and CMV-seronegative.

The table lists this clone with a count of one. The chain couples TRBV7-5 to TRBJ1-5; the table's D gene call, TRBD1, was not cross checked with the DNA. TRBV7-5 counts as a pseudogene. The CDR3 is 10 amino acids. The CDR3 DNA sequence: TGTCAACAGACCAATCAGCCCCAGCATTTT. This encodes CQQTNQPQHF.

The gene calls are TRBV15 and TRBJ2-5, with TRBD2 as a possible D gene (6 bases). This CDR3 is built from 14 residues. Germline V gene sequence: CDR1 LNHNV, CDR2 YYDKDF (reference sequence). Trimming pared 1 base from V and 5 bases from J, leaving 11 bases between. The CDR3 here is CATSRVGGLETQYF. In DNA, the CDR3 is TGTGCCACCAGCAGAGTGGGGGGATTGGAGACCCAGTACTTC.

The table lists this clone with a count of one. Being one base from a much bigger clone, this may be a read error. Other DNA sequences in this specimen translate into the identical CDR3. The CDR3 DNA reads TGTGCCACCAGCAGTGGGGACAGCCTAGAGCAGATCTATGGCTACACCTTC. Protein product: CATSSGDSLEQIYGYTF. The chain combines TRBV15 with TRBJ1-2; 7 bases line up with TRBD1. The V and J ends lost 3 bases and 4 bases, in that order; junction bases with no gene match: 14. CDR3 length: 17 amino acids. Germline V gives CDR1 LNHNV, CDR2 YYDKDF (reference sequence).

The chain has TRBV9 and TRBJ2-5, with 7 bases aligning to TRBD2. The CDR3 spans 14 residues. With V trimmed by 2 bases and J by 0 bases, 1 base remained unmatched. In germline, CDR1 is SGDLS, CDR2 YYNGEE. DNA for the CDR3: TGTGCCAGCAGCGTTAGCGGGCACCAAGAGACCCAGTACTTC. It yields the protein CASSVSGHQETQYF.

This clone appeared a few times. The chain combines TRBV11-2 with TRBJ1-2; D gene uncertain. Trimming shortened V by 4 bases and J by 0 bases, and 12 bases separated the two germline ends. There are 15 residues in the CDR3. Germline CDR1 reads SGHAT; CDR2 reads FQNNGV. DNA for the CDR3: TGTGCCAGCAGCTCGGTGACAAATTCTAACTATGGCTACACCTTC. This sequence encodes CASSSVTNSNYGYTF.

This rearrangement joins TRBV29-1 to TRBJ1-1, with D unresolved. Germline V gives CDR1 SQVTM, CDR2 ANQGSEA. The CDR3 extends over 12 amino acids. V was shortened by 0 bases and J by 11 bases, with 13 bases between the two germline ends. CDR3 loop: CSVEDGRVGAFF. For the CDR3, the DNA is TGCAGCGTTGAAGATGGGAGAGTGGGGGCTTTCTTT.

V is TRBV7-2 and J is TRBJ2-7; 7 positions match TRBD2. Trimming removed 2 bases from V and 6 bases from J; junction bases left unmatched: 10. The germline V gene has CDR1 SGHTA and CDR2 FQGNSA. CDR3 size: 15 residues. The DNA for the CDR3 is TGTGCCAGCAGCTTAAGGGAGGGGTCAGCGGGCGAGCAGTACTTC. Translation: CASSLREGSAGEQYF.

As DNA, the CDR3 is TGTGCCACCAGCAGAGGGGGGACAGGGTTCCACGAGCAGTACTTC. Its protein product is CATSRGGTGFHEQYF. This sequence joins TRBV15 and TRBJ2-7; TRBD1 matches 9 bases. This CDR3 has 15 amino acids. The trim removed 1 base at V and 5 bases at J, leaving 6 bases unmatched. Per germline, CDR1 LNHNV and CDR2 YYDKDF (reference sequence).

V usage is TRBV9 and J usage is TRBJ1-2; D gene ambiguous. With 6 bases removed from V and 5 bases from J, the gap between germline ends came to 11 bases. CDR1 and CDR2 (germline): SGDLS, YYNGEE. The CDR3 contains 12 residues. The CDR3 DNA reads TGTGCCAGCAATCAGGATGGTTATGGCTACACCTTC. It translates to CASNQDGYGYTF.

CDR3 loop: CASSRGQGTLGKTQYF. CDR3 in DNA: TGTGCCAGCTCACGGGGACAGGGAACTTTAGGAAAGACCCAGTACTTC. V and J are TRBV18 and TRBJ2-5; 9 positions agree with TRBD1. V shed 4 bases, J shed 6 bases, and the junction held 12 bases outside the gene matches. The CDR3 length is 16 residues. Per germline, CDR1 KGHSH and CDR2 LQKENI.

This clone was recorded once. The chain carries TRBV19 and TRBJ2-7, with TRBD1 matching 10 bases. V shed 6 bases and J 5 bases; nucleotides not matched to a gene: 7. The CDR3 covers 14 residues. The germline V gene has CDR1 LNHDA and CDR2 SQIVND (reference sequence). The CDR3 nucleotides are TGTGCCAGTAGCGGGGGACAGGGGCAGCACGAGCAGTACTTC. Its translation is CASSGGQGQHEQYF.

Note on this clone: Because the CDR3's place on the DNA is in doubt, the DNA is left out and the CDR3 is given as listed by TCRdb. The J gene is TRBJ2-5, the V gene TRBV27; TRBD2 was called by the table and not checked on the DNA. Germline CDR1 is MNHEY and CDR2 is SMNVEV (reference sequence). A total of 18 residues make up the CDR3, ends included. The chain's CDR3 is CASRTTSGRAFFGETQYF.

This clone has more than one count but fewer than ten. The rearrangement links TRBV2 to TRBJ2-2, with TRBD2 matching 13 bases. Germline trimming cut 4 bases from V and 9 bases from J; bases unmatched to any gene: 5. The CDR3 totals 15 residues. Per the germline V gene, CDR1 is SNHLY and CDR2 is FYNNEI. The CDR3 bases are TGTGCCAGCAGTGGCGGACTAGCGGGGGCCCGGGAGCTGTTTTTT. Translating it yields CASSGGLAGARELFF.

This clone was recorded only once. This rearrangement joins TRBV18 to TRBJ1-2; TRBD1 agrees at 12 bases. The CDR3 runs 15 residues. CDR1 and CDR2 from the germline V gene are KGHSH and LQKENI. V lost 3 bases and J lost 7; bases outside the gene matches: 6. The CDR3 DNA reads TGTGCCAGCTCACCTCCGGGACAGGGGGCTGGTGGCTACACCTTC. Translated: CASSPPGQGAGGYTF.

The chain recombines TRBV10-2 with TRBJ2-7, with D perhaps TRBD2 (6 bases). The CDR3 has 14 residues. Germline CDR1 WSHSY, CDR2 SAAADI. Trimming stripped 10 bases from V and 2 bases from J, with 18 bases between. CDR3 sequence (DNA): TGCGCCACTACTGGGTCGGGACTCCCCTACGAGCAGTACTTC. This codes for CATTGSGLPYEQYF.

The J gene is TRBJ2-7, the V gene TRBV18; the D gene is possibly TRBD1 (5 bases). Deletions cut 3 bases from V and 4 bases from J, with 25 bases between. Germline loops: CDR1 KGHSH, CDR2 LQKENI. The length of the CDR3 is 18 residues. The CDR3 DNA is TGTGCCAGCTCACCCGCCGGCAGGGATGGCCGTCGCCTATACGAGCAGTACTTC. Amino acids: CASSPAGRDGRRLYEQYF.

This clone came up a few times. This chain uses TRBV19 with TRBJ1-5, with 11 bases that match TRBD1. The J segment lost 4 bases and the V segment lost 8 bases, leaving 1 base of the junction unmatched. Per the germline V gene, CDR1 is LNHDA and CDR2 is SQIVND (reference sequence). The CDR3 consists of 13 residues. In nucleotides, the CDR3 is TGTGCCAGTGGGACAGGGGGTAATCAGCCCCAGCATTTT. It is translated as CASGTGGNQPQHF.

J is TRBJ1-5 and V is TRBV2; the D gene is possibly TRBD1 (6 bases). Germline V gene data show CDR1 as SNHLY and CDR2 as FYNNEI. The CDR3 loop spans 17 amino acids. The V end was cut by 6 bases, the J end by 0 bases, with 18 bases between. The CDR3: CASSKGGGALSNQPQHF. The CDR3, as DNA: TGTGCCAGCAGCAAAGGGGGGGGAGCCCTTAGCAATCAGCCCCAGCATTTT.

The chain employs TRBV29-1 and TRBJ2-7; 9 bases fit TRBD1. V trimming: 7 bases; J trimming: 9 bases; junction bases outside the gene matches: 13. Germline V gene sequence: CDR1 SQVTM, CDR2 ANQGSEA. CDR3 length: 13 residues. CDR3 sequence reads: CSAKDRGGLGQYF. DNA of the CDR3: TGCAGCGCCAAGGACAGGGGAGGACTGGGGCAGTACTTC.

This clone has a single count. The chain has TRBV19 and TRBJ1-4; D unresolved. CDR1 LNHDA and CDR2 SQIVND come from the germline V gene (reference sequence). Trimming cost V 6 bases and J 4 bases, with 9 bases left between them. There are 13 residues in the CDR3. The CDR3 region is CASSPQVNEKLFF. The CDR3 nucleotides read TGTGCCAGTAGCCCACAAGTTAATGAAAAACTGTTTTTT.

J is TRBJ2-3 and V is TRBV4-2; a possible D gene is TRBD2 (6 bases). Germline loops: CDR1 LGHNA, CDR2 YNFKEQ. The CDR3 runs to 16 residues. V was cut by 0 bases and J by 2 bases, with 12 bases left in between. CDR3 DNA: TGTGCCAGCAGCCAAGAAGCGGAGGGGACCACAGATACGCAGTATTTT. This codes for CASSQEAEGTTDTQYF.

The chain employs TRBV6-1 and TRBJ1-2; D gene unclear. This CDR3 spans 11 amino acids. V was pared by 4 bases and J by 6 bases, with 6 bases between. Germline CDR1 is MNHNS and CDR2 is SASEGT. The CDR3 reads CASSARNGYTF. DNA of the CDR3: TGTGCCAGCAGTGCGAGAAATGGCTACACCTTC.

This chain links TRBV7-2 with TRBJ2-7, with TRBD1 matching 7 bases. CDR3 length equals 15 residues. From germline, CDR1 is SGHTA and CDR2 FQGNSA. Unmatched junction bases numbered 10, after V lost 5 bases and J lost 3 bases. As DNA, the CDR3 is TGTGCCAGCAGCCCTACCGGGACAGATAACTACGAGCAGTACTTC. Encoded protein: CASSPTGTDNYEQYF. Complete variable domain (other parts from reference TRBV7-2 and TRBJ2-7): GAGVSQSPSNKVTEKGKDVELRCDPISGHTALYWYRQSLGQGLEFLIYFQGNSAPDKSGLPSDRFSAERTGGSVSTLTIQRTQQEDSAVYLCASSPTGTDNYEQYFGPGTRLTVT.

Written as DNA, the CDR3 is TGCGCCAGCAGCCCTGGACAGCCTAGCACAGATACGCAGTATTTT. Translated: CASSPGQPSTDTQYF. The V gene is TRBV5-1, the J gene TRBJ2-3, with D possibly TRBD1 on 6 matching bases. Trimming took off 4 bases at V and 0 bases at J, with 12 bases between the two ends. The CDR3 is made up of 15 amino acids. Looked up from germline, CDR1 is SGHRS and CDR2 is YFSETQ.